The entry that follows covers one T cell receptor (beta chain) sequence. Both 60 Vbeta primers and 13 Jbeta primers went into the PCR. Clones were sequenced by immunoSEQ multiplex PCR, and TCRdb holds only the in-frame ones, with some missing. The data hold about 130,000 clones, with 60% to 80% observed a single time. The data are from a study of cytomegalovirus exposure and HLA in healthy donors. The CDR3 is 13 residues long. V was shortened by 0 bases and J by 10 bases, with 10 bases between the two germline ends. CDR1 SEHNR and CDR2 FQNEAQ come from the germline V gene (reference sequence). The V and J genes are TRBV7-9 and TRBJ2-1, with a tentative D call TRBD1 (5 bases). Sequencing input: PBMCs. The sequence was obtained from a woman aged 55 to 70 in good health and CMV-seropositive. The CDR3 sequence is CASSLAGRNEQFF. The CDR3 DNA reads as TGTGCCAGCAGCTTAGCGGGGCGGAACGAGCAGTTCTTC.